This record looks at one T cell receptor (beta chain) sequence and its context. Its target is not known. This CDR3 has 16 amino acids. With 3 bases removed from V and 7 bases from J, the gap between germline ends came to 18 bases. Germline values: CDR1 MDHEN, CDR2 SYDVKM. The primer mix had 60 Vbeta and 13 Jbeta primers. Assay: immunoSEQ multiplex PCR; the TCRdb copy retains only in-frame clones and omits some. Here the sample table reports 200,000 to 250,000 clones. The data belong to a study of cytomegalovirus exposure and HLA in healthy donors. Study-wide results and limits: 150 or so TCR beta chains were listed as cytomegalovirus-associated.

This TCR came from a girl between 2 and 10 years old in good health and CMV-seropositive. The chain links TRBV28 to TRBJ1-4; perhaps TRBD1 as D (5 bases). Input material: PBMCs. The CDR3, as DNA: TGTGCCAGCAGTTTGCGGGCCCCGGGGGTGAGTGAAAAACTGTTTTTT. This translates into CASSLRAPGVSEKLFF.